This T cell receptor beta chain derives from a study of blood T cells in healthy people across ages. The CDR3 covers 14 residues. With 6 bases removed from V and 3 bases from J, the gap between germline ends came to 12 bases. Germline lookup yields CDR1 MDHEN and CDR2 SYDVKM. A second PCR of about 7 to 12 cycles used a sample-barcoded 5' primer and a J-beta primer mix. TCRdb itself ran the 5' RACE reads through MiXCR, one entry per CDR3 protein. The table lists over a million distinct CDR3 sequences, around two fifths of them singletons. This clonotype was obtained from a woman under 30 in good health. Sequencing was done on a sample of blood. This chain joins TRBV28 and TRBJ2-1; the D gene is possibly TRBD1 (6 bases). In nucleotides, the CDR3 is TGTGCCAGCAGAACCCAGGACAGCTACAATGAGCAGTTCTTC. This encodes CASRTQDSYNEQFF.